A single TCR beta chain is shown here with its context. Assay: immunoSEQ multiplex PCR; the TCRdb copy retains only in-frame clones and omits some. The sample lists fewer than 40,000 clones; roughly two thirds were seen once. The CDR3 extends over 14 amino acids. J gave up 4 bases and V 5 bases, and 7 bases lay outside the gene matches. Germline lookup yields CDR1 SGHTA and CDR2 FQGNSA. This entry comes from a study of T cells in tumors after PD-1 blockade. Study-wide background: Peripheral blood samples averaged around 33,000 unique clonotypes and roughly 110,000 templates.

The chain has TRBV7-2 and TRBJ2-5, with TRBD2 identical over 7 bases. Sequencing was performed on PBMCs, taken after anti-PD-1 treatment. The origin of this receptor is a human donor with basal cell carcinoma. As DNA, the CDR3 is TGTGCCAGCAGCCCAGCGGGACTCTCAGAGACCCAGTACTTC. It codes for CASSPAGLSETQYF.